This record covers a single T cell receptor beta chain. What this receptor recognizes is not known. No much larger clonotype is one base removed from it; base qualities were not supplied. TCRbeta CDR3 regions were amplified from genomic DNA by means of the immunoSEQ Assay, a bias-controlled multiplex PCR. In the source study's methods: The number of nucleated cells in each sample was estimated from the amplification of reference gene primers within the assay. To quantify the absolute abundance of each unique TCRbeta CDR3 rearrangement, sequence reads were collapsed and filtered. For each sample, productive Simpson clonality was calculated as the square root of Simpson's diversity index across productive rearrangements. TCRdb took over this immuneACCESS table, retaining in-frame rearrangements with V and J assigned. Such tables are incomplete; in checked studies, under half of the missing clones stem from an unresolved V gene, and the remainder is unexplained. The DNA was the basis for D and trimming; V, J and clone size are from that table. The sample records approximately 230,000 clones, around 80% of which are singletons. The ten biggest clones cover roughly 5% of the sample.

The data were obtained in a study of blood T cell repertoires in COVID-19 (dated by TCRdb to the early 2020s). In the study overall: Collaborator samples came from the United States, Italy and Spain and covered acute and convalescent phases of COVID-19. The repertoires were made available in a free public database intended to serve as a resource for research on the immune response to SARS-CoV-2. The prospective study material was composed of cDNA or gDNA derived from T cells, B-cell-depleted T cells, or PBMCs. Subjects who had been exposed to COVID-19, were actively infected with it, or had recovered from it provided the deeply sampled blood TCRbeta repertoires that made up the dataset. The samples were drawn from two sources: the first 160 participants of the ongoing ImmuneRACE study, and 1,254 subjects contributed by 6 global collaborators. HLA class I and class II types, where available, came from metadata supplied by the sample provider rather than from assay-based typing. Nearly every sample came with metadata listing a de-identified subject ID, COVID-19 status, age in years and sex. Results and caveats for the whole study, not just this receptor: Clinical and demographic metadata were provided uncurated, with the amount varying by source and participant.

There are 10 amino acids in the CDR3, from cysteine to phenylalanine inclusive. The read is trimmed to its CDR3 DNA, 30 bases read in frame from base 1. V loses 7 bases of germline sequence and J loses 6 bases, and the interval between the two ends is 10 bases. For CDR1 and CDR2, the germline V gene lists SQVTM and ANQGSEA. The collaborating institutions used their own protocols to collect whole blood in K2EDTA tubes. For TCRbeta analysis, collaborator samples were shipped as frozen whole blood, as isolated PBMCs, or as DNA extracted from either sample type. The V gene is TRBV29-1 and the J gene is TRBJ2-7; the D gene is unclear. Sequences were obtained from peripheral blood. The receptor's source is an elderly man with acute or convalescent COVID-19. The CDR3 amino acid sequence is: CSARLGEQYF. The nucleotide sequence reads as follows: TGCAGCGCAAGACTCGGCGAGCAGTACTTC.